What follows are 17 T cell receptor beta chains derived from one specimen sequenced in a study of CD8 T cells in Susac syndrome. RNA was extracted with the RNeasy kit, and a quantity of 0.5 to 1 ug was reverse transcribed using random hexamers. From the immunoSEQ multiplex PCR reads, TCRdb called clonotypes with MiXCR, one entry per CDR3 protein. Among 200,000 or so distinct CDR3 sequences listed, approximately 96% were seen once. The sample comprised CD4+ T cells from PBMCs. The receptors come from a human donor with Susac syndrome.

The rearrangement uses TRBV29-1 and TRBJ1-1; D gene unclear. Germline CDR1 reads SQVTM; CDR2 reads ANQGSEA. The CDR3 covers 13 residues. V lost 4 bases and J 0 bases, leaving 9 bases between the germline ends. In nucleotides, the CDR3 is TGCAGCGTTGTGGTCTTAATGAACACTGAAGCTTTCTTT. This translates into CSVVVLMNTEAFF.

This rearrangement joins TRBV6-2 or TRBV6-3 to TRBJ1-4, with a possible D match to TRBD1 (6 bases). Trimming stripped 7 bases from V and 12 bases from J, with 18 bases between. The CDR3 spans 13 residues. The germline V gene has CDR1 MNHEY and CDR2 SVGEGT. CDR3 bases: TGTGCCAGCACCTCCCCCGGGGGCTATCAACTGTTTTTT. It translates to CASTSPGGYQLFF.

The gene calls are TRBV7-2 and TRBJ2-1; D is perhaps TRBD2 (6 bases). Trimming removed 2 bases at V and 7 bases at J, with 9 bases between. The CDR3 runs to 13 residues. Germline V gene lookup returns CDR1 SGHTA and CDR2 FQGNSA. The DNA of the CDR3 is TGTGCCAGCAGCTTATATCGGGAGAATGAGCAGTTCTTC. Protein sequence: CASSLYRENEQFF. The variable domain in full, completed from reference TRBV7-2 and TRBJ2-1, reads GAGVSQSPSNKVTEKGKDVELRCDPISGHTALYWYRQSLGQGLEFLIYFQGNSAPDKSGLPSDRFSAERTGGSVSTLTIQRTQQEDSAVYLCASSLYRENEQFFGPGTRLTVL.

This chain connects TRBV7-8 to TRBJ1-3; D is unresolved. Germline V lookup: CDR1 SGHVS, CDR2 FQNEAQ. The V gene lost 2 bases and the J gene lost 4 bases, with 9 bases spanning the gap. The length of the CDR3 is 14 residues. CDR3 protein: CASSLLQAGNTIYF. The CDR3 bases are TGTGCCAGCAGCTTACTCCAGGCCGGAAACACCATATATTTT.

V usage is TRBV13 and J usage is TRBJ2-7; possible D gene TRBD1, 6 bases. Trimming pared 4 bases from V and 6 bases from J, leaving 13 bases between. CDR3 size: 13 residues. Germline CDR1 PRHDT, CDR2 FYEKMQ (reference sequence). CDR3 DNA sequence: TGTGCCAGCAGCTCTGTCAGGGGAAGCGAGCAGTACTTC. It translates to CASSSVRGSEQYF.

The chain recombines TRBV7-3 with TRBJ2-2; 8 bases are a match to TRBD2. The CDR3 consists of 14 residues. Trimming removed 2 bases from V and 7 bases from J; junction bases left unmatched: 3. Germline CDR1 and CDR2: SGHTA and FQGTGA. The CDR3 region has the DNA TGTGCCAGCAGCTTAGGAGCGGGGGTCGGGGAGCTGTTTTTT. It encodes CASSLGAGVGELFF.

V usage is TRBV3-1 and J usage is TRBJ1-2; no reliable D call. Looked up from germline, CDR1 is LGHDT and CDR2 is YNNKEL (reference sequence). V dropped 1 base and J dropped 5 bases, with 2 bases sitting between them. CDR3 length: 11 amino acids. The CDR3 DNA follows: TGTGCCAGCAGCCAAGGGTATGGCTACACCTTC. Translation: CASSQGYGYTF.

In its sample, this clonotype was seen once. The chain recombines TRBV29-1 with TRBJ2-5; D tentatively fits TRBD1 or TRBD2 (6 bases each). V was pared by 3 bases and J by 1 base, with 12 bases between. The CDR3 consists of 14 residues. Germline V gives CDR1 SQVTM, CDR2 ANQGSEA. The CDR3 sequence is CSVEPGEAQETQYF. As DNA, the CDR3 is TGCAGCGTTGAGCCAGGGGAGGCCCAAGAGACCCAGTACTTC.

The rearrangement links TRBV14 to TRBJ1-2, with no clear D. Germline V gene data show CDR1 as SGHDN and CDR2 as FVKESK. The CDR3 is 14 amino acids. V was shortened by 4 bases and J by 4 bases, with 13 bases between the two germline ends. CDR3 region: CASSPRQLSYGYTF. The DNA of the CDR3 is TGTGCCAGCAGCCCGAGACAACTCTCCTATGGCTACACCTTC.

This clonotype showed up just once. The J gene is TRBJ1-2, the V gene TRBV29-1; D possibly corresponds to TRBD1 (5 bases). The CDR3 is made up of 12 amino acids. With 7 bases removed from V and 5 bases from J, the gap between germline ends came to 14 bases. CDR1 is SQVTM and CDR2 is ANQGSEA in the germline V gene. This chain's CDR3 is CSALTGGYGYTF. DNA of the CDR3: TGCAGCGCCCTAACGGGGGGTTATGGCTACACCTTC.

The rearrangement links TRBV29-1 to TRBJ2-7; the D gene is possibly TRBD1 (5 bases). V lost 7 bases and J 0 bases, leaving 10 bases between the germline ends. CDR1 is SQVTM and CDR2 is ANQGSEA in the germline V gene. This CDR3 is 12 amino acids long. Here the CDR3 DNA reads TGCAGCGCCCGGACAAGCTCCTACGAGCAGTACTTC. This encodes CSARTSSYEQYF.

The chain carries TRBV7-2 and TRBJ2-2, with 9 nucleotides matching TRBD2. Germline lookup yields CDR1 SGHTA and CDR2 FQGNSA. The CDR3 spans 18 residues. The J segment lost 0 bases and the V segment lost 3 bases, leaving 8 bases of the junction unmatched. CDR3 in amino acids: CASSFALAGSANTGELFF. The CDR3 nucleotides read TGTGCCAGCAGCTTCGCGCTAGCGGGGTCCGCGAACACCGGGGAGCTGTTTTTT.

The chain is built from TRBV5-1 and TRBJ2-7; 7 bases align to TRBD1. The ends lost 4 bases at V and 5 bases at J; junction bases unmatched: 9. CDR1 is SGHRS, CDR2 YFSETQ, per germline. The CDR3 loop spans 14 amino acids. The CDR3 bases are TGCGCCAGCAGCCAGAGACAGGGAATCCACGAGCAGTACTTC. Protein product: CASSQRQGIHEQYF.

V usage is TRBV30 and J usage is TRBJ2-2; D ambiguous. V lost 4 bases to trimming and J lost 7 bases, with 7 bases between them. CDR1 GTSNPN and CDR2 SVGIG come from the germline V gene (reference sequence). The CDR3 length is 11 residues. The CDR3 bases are TGTGCCTGGAACTCTGGCGGGGAGCTGTTTTTT. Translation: CAWNSGGELFF.

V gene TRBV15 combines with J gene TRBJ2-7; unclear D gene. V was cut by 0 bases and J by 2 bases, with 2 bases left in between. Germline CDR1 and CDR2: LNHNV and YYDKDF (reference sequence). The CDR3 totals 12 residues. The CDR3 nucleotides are TGTGCCACCAGCAGAGAGGCCTACGAGCAGTACTTC. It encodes CATSREAYEQYF.

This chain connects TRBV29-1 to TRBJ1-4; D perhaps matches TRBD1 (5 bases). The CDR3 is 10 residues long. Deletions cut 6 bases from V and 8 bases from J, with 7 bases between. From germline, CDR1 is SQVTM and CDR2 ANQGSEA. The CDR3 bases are TGCAGCGTAGAGGGGGAAAAACTGTTTTTT. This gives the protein CSVEGEKLFF.

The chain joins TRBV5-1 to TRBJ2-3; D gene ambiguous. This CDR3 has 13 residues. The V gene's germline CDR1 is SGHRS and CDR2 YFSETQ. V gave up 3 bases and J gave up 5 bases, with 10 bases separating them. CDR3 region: CASSSPSKDTQYF. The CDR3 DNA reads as TGCGCCAGCAGCTCCCCCTCCAAAGATACGCAGTATTTT. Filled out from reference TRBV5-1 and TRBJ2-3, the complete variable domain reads KAGVTQTPRYLIKTRGQQVTLSCSPISGHRSVSWYQQTPGQGLQFLFEYFSETQRNKGNFPGRFSGRQFSNSRSEMNVSTLELGDSALYLCASSSPSKDTQYFGPGTRLTVL.